This is a list of T cell receptor beta chains from one sample in a study of cytomegalovirus exposure and HLA in healthy donors. Using immunoSEQ multiplex PCR, the repertoire was profiled, and TCRdb retains in-frame clones only, with some absent. The data hold about 140,000 clones, with 73% observed a single time. Sequencing was done on a sample of PBMCs. The receptors originated from a human donor in good health. CDR3s include the opening cysteine and the closing phenylalanine or tryptophan. Fields, in order: D gene, V gene, clone size, J gene, CDR3 protein, CDR3 DNA. A D gene is named only where the DNA matches it firmly. Only some rows state a clone size, as once, few, many or a class for expanded clones.

>NA|TRBV28|NA|TRBJ1-1
CASIPSGAGRNTEAFF
TGTGCCAGCATCCCAAGTGGCGCAGGCCGGAACACTGAAGCTTTCTTT
>TRBD2|TRBV30|NA|TRBJ2-5
CASELAGGRETQYF
TGTGCTAGCGAGTTGGCGGGAGGGCGCGAGACCCAGTACTTC
>TRBD2|TRBV25-1|few|TRBJ2-3
CASSDQPGLAGTDTQYF
TGTGCCAGCAGTGATCAACCCGGACTAGCGGGCACAGATACGCAGTATTTT
>TRBD1|TRBV5-4|NA|TRBJ1-1
CASSLDRVDAFF
TGTGCCAGCAGCTTAGACAGGGTGGACGCTTTCTTT
>TRBD2|TRBV6-5|NA|TRBJ2-7
CASSYREGLQYF
TGTGCCAGCAGTTACAGGGAGGGCTTGCAGTACTTC
>NA|TRBV4-2|few|TRBJ2-7
CASSPHRDNEQYF
TGTGCCAGCAGCCCCCACCGGGACAACGAGCAGTACTTC
>NA|TRBV5-1|few|TRBJ1-6
CASSEDSLSPLHF
TGCGCCAGCAGCGAGGACAGTCTTTCACCCCTCCACTTT
>NA|TRBV27|NA|TRBJ1-6
CASSMRGPGSRALHF
TGTGCCAGCAGCATGCGGGGGCCCGGGAGTAGGGCCCTCCACTTT
>TRBD2|TRBV10-3|NA|TRBJ2-3
CAISAGGGTDTQYF
TGTGCCATCAGTGCCGGGGGGGGCACAGATACGCAGTATTTT
>TRBD2|TRBV5-4|few|TRBJ2-7
CASSLTSAMSHEQYF
TGTGCCAGCAGCTTGACTAGCGCTATGAGCCACGAGCAGTACTTC
>TRBD1|TRBV5-1|NA|TRBJ1-6
CASSLAGQGSPLHF
TGCGCCAGCAGCTTGGCGGGACAGGGCTCACCCCTCCACTTT
>NA|TRBV5-6|NA|TRBJ2-7
CASTPGGTHEQYF
TGTGCCAGCACGCCAGGGGGGACTCACGAGCAGTACTTC
>NA|TRBV5-4|NA|TRBJ1-6
CASSLAGTFSPLHF
TGTGCCAGCAGCTTGGCCGGGACTTTTTCACCCCTCCACTTT
>NA|TRBV28|NA|TRBJ2-1
CASRNGLYNEQFF
TGTGCCAGCAGGAACGGACTGTACAATGAGCAGTTCTTC
>TRBD2|TRBV19|NA|TRBJ2-3
CASSIGREGADTQYF
TGTGCCAGTAGTATAGGGCGGGAGGGGGCAGATACGCAGTATTTT
>NA|TRBV19|NA|TRBJ1-1
CASSHRRENTEAFF
TGTGCCAGTAGCCACCGACGGGAGAACACTGAAGCTTTCTTT
>TRBD2|TRBV7-6|once|TRBJ2-5
CASSLILRLAGGPETQYF
TGTGCCAGCAGCCTTATATTACGCCTGGCGGGAGGGCCAGAGACCCAGTACTTC
>NA|TRBV7-8|NA|TRBJ1-5
CASSLISDQAQHF
TGTGCCAGCAGCTTAATCTCCGACCAGGCCCAGCATTTT
>NA|TRBV9|NA|TRBJ2-3
CASSVGEAESTDTQYF
TGTGCCAGCAGCGTAGGGGAGGCGGAAAGCACAGATACGCAGTATTTT
>NA|TRBV15|NA|TRBJ2-5
CATSRDPGQETQYF
TGTGCCACCAGCAGAGATCCGGGCCAAGAGACCCAGTACTTC
>TRBD1|TRBV7-9|NA|TRBJ2-7
CASSSDRKTYEQYF
TGTGCCAGCAGCTCGGACAGGAAAACCTACGAGCAGTACTTC
>NA|TRBV2|NA|TRBJ1-1
CASSGTVEMNTEAFF
TGTGCCAGCAGTGGGACAGTGGAGATGAACACTGAAGCTTTCTTT
>TRBD2|TRBV5-4|once|TRBJ2-2
CASTGGGGELFF
TGTGCCAGCACTGGGGGGGGCGGGGAGCTGTTTTTT
>NA|TRBV6-5|NA|TRBJ2-2
CASSPNRQNTGELFF
TGTGCCAGCAGTCCCAACAGGCAGAACACCGGGGAGCTGTTTTTT
>TRBD1|TRBV6-5|NA|TRBJ1-1
CASSYGQGSTEAFF
TGTGCCAGCAGTTACGGACAGGGGAGCACTGAAGCTTTCTTT
>NA|TRBV27|NA|TRBJ1-6
CASSTLPGAASPLHF
TGTGCCAGCAGTACCCTCCCAGGGGCGGCTTCACCCCTCCACTTT
>TRBD2|TRBV7-9|NA|TRBJ2-3
CASSLLAGIDTQYF
TGTGCCAGCAGCTTACTAGCGGGAATAGATACGCAGTATTTT
>TRBD1|TRBV18|NA|TRBJ1-1
CASSQRRQGGWTEAFF
TGTGCCAGCTCACAACGACGACAGGGGGGATGGACTGAAGCTTTCTTT
>TRBD1|TRBV13|once|TRBJ2-5
CASSEDRDQETQYF
TGTGCCAGCAGCGAGGACAGGGACCAAGAGACCCAGTACTTC
>NA|TRBV7-8|NA|TRBJ1-1
CASSLVARMNTEAFF
TGTGCCAGCAGCTTAGTTGCCAGGATGAACACTGAAGCTTTCTTT
>TRBD2|TRBV5-6|few|TRBJ2-2
CASSEGLAGVGELFF
TGTGCCAGCAGCGAGGGACTAGCGGGAGTCGGGGAGCTGTTTTTT
>TRBD1|TRBV4-1|NA|TRBJ2-7
CASSKGQTYEQYF
TGCGCCAGCAGCAAGGGACAGACCTACGAGCAGTACTTC
>NA|TRBV5-1|NA|TRBJ1-1
CASSLAGIFGTEAFF
TGCGCCAGCAGCTTGGCCGGTATTTTTGGCACTGAAGCTTTCTTT
>NA|TRBV7-9|NA|TRBJ1-1
CASSLVQSHTEAFF
TGTGCCAGCAGCTTAGTACAATCCCACACTGAAGCTTTCTTT
>NA|TRBV5-1|NA|TRBJ2-3
CASSNSLDTQYF
TGCGCCAGCAGCAATAGCTTGGATACGCAGTATTTT
>NA|TRBV6-4|few|TRBJ2-2
CASSPGGTETGELFF
TGTGCCAGCAGCCCCGGCGGGACCGAGACCGGGGAGCTGTTTTTT
>TRBD1|TRBV18|NA|TRBJ2-1
CASSQRTGGNNEQFF
TGTGCCAGCTCACAAAGGACAGGGGGAAACAATGAGCAGTTCTTC
>NA|TRBV19|NA|TRBJ1-2
CASIGGAPGYTF
TGTGCCAGTATCGGGGGGGCTCCTGGCTACACCTTC
>NA|TRBV27|NA|TRBJ1-1
CASSFKGPTEAFF
TGTGCCAGCAGTTTTAAGGGGCCCACTGAAGCTTTCTTT
>TRBD2|TRBV9|NA|TRBJ2-5
CASSNGTTYQQETQYF
TGTGCCAGCAGCAACGGGACTACCTACCAACAAGAGACCCAGTACTTC
>NA|TRBV27|NA|TRBJ2-7
CASIGSSYEQYF
TGTGCCAGTATTGGCAGCTCCTACGAGCAGTACTTC
>NA|TRBV7-9|NA|TRBJ2-7
CASQDYRRDYEQYF
TGTGCCAGCCAAGATTACAGGCGTGACTACGAGCAGTACTTC
>NA|TRBV7-8|few|TRBJ2-3
CASSLSSNTDTQYF
TGTGCCAGCAGCTTGAGTTCCAACACAGATACGCAGTATTTT
>NA|TRBV21-1|NA|TRBJ2-1
CASSKLTGGNEQFF
TGTGCCAGCAGCAAACTGACAGGGGGTAATGAGCAGTTCTTC
>NA|TRBV9|NA|TRBJ2-3
CASSAPGGSDTQYF
TGTGCCAGCAGCGCCCCTGGGGGCTCAGATACGCAGTATTTT
>NA|TRBV5-1|few|TRBJ2-2
CASSLSVASGGELFF
TGCGCCAGCAGCTTGAGCGTGGCCAGCGGCGGGGAGCTGTTTTTT
>NA|TRBV19|NA|TRBJ2-7
CASSIYRESGEQYF
TGTGCCAGTAGTATCTACCGGGAGTCGGGGGAGCAGTACTTC
>NA|TRBV7-9|NA|TRBJ2-7
CASSTGSSGKTSYEQYF
TGTGCCAGCAGCACAGGGAGTTCCGGGAAAACTTCCTACGAGCAGTACTTC
>NA|TRBV29-1|few|TRBJ2-7
CSVEELSGQGWVEQYF
NA
>TRBD1|TRBV9|NA|TRBJ2-3
CASSRAGGHTDTQYF
TGTGCCAGCAGCCGAGCAGGGGGCCACACAGATACGCAGTATTTT
>TRBD1|TRBV7-3|once|TRBJ2-1
CASSSDRAIGNEQFF
TGTGCCAGCAGCTCGGACAGGGCCATCGGGAATGAGCAGTTCTTC
>TRBD1|TRBV27|NA|TRBJ2-7
CASRADRGSRYEQYF
TGTGCCAGCAGAGCAGACAGGGGTTCCCGCTACGAGCAGTACTTC